This TCR beta chain was obtained from a study of regulatory T cells in long-lasting Graves disease. Overall study context: Recently diagnosed Graves' patients had received antithyroid drugs for under 3 months.

The time point was: newly diagnosed GD, antithyroid drugs for less than 3 months. The authors made the TCR library using RNA they extracted from PBMCs. Points on this clonotype: What it binds is unknown. No conserved phenylalanine or tryptophan is present at the end of the CDR3, so a read error is the likely explanation.

Arm-PCR with iRepertoire HTBI primers amplified the CDR3 regions for these TCR beta libraries. One entry per CDR3 protein, called by TCRdb with MiXCR from the multiplex PCR reads. Among some 340,000 distinct CDR3 sequences listed, about 12% were seen once. Study-wide findings and caveats: Among samples with persistent disease, TRBV28, TRBJ1-2 and TRBJ2-5 were favored.

The length of the CDR3 is 13 residues. With 6 bases clipped from V and 13 bases from J, the junction kept 9 bases outside the gene matches. CDR1 MNHNS and CDR2 SASEGT come from the germline V gene. This sample also appeared in a second study, on T cells in Graves' hyperthyroidism and ophthalmopathy. As that study records: Graves' hyperthyroidism qualified as stable when ophthalmopathy did not progress within 18 months. The primer set for the first-round RT-PCR of the TCR CDR3 was HTBI.

Sequenced here: peripheral blood mononuclear cells (PBMCs), sampled at new diagnosis, from a patient treated with antithyroid drugs. V and J are TRBV6-1 and TRBJ2-2, with TRBD1 matching 9 bases. This receptor was identified in a woman aged 18-30 years with Graves disease. CDR3 protein: CASRAQGQGGLFS. As DNA, the CDR3 is TGTGCCAGCAGAGCTCAGGGACAGGGTGGGCTGTTTTCT.